These 30 T cell receptor beta chains share one sample of origin, sequenced in a study of cytomegalovirus exposure and HLA in healthy donors. PCR employed 60 Vbeta and 13 Jbeta primers. Produced via immunoSEQ multiplex PCR; TCRdb's table is partial and in-frame only. The table has around 200,000 clones, 65% to 85% seen once. Sequences were obtained from PBMCs. The origin of the receptors is a man in his forties or fifties in good health and CMV-seronegative.

The chain joins TRBV27 to TRBJ2-7, with a weak D call TRBD1 (5 bases). Germline lookup yields CDR1 MNHEY and CDR2 SMNVEV (reference sequence). V lost 2 bases and J lost 0, with 14 bases in between. The CDR3 consists of 16 residues. CDR3 residues: CASSLRRTPSSYEQYF. CDR3 DNA sequence: TGTGCCAGCAGTTTACGAAGGACACCGAGCTCCTACGAGCAGTACTTC.

This clone was detected a few times. The V call is TRBV7-2, the J call TRBJ2-6; 10 nucleotides line up with TRBD1. CDR3 size: 18 residues. In germline, CDR1 is SGHTA, CDR2 FQGNSA. V was pared by 1 base and J by 4 bases, with 7 bases of the junction left unmatched. CDR3 residues: CASSLVGGQGLGANVLTF. In nucleotides, the CDR3 is TGTGCCAGCAGCTTAGTAGGGGGACAGGGGCTGGGGGCCAACGTCCTGACTTTC.

Comments on this clone: Its ends do not fully match the called genes, so a read error is possible. The chain joins TRBV7-9 to TRBJ2-2; the match to TRBD1 covers 8 bases. The CDR3 totals 16 residues. Germline V gene data show CDR1 as SEHNR and CDR2 as FQNEAQ (reference sequence). The DNA of the CDR3 is TGTTCCAGCAGCTTCCGGGACAGGCCTAACACCGGGGAGCTGTTTTTT. Its protein product is CSSSFRDRPNTGELFF.

V usage is TRBV5-1 and J usage is TRBJ2-3, with 8 positions matching TRBD2. The trim removed 5 bases at V and 8 bases at J, leaving 13 bases unmatched. CDR1 is SGHRS and CDR2 is YFSETQ in the germline V gene. The CDR3 totals 15 residues. The CDR3 DNA reads TGCGCCAGCAGGGAACTGGCGGGGGGAATTGGTACGCAGTATTTT. Translation: CASRELAGGIGTQYF.

The chain links TRBV5-6 to TRBJ2-5; 9 bases match TRBD1. The DNA end favors TRBJ2-7, so the J call may be wrong. Germline CDR1 reads SGHDT; CDR2 reads YYEEEE. The CDR3 is 14 amino acids. CDR3 sequence: CASSFRQGAYEQYF. The CDR3 region has the DNA TGTGCCAGCAGCTTTCGACAGGGGGCCTACGAGCAGTACTTC.

The V call is TRBV20-1, the J call TRBJ2-7; 7 bases are shared with TRBD1. Trimming at V came to 6 bases and at J to 6 bases, leaving 2 bases not matched to a gene. The CDR3 loop spans 10 amino acids. Germline values: CDR1 DFQATT, CDR2 SNEGSKA (reference sequence). CDR3 in amino acids: CSASGGEQYF. In DNA, the CDR3 is TGCAGTGCCTCAGGGGGCGAGCAGTACTTC.

In its sample, this clone was seen once. The chain recombines TRBV13 with TRBJ1-2; 8 bases agree with TRBD1. Germline values: CDR1 PRHDT, CDR2 FYEKMQ (reference sequence). This CDR3 has 15 residues. Trimming took 1 base from V and 2 from J; bases not matched to a gene: 3. CDR3 residues: CASSLEQGGNYGYTF. The DNA for the CDR3 is TGTGCCAGCAGCTTAGAACAGGGGGGGAACTATGGCTACACCTTC.

This clone was counted only a few times. The chain carries TRBV6-5 and TRBJ1-1; unclear D gene. Germline lookup yields CDR1 MNHEY and CDR2 SVGAGI. The CDR3 has 14 residues. Trimming pared 7 bases from V and 1 base from J, leaving 13 bases between. CDR3 nucleotides: TGTGCCAGCAACCCGGGAAGGGAGAACACTGAAGCTTTCTTT. Translating gives CASNPGRENTEAFF.

Concerning this clone itself: The junction shows a germline mismatch at one end, possibly a read error. The chain uses TRBV7-9 and TRBJ1-3, with D possibly being TRBD1 (5 bases). Germline V gives CDR1 SEHNR, CDR2 FQNEAQ (reference sequence). This CDR3 contains 14 residues. The CDR3 DNA follows: TGTTCCAGCAGCTTAGACAGATCTGGAAACACCATATATTTT. Its protein product is CSSSLDRSGNTIYF.

The chain employs TRBV11-2 and TRBJ1-3, with D possibly matching TRBD1 (5 bases). Germline V gene lookup returns CDR1 SGHAT and CDR2 FQNNGV. V lost 5 bases, J lost 0 bases, and 8 bases lay in between. The CDR3 is 14 amino acids. The DNA for the CDR3 is TGTGCCAGCAGCGGGGCAGTCTCTGGAAACACCATATATTTT. Its protein product is CASSGAVSGNTIYF.

The chain recombines TRBV9 with TRBJ1-1; 9 bases are a match to TRBD1. The CDR3 consists of 16 residues. The trim removed 0 bases at V and 1 base at J, leaving 4 bases unmatched. CDR1 and CDR2 from the germline V gene are SGDLS and YYNGEE. CDR3 DNA: TGTGCCAGCAGCGTAGCCCGGGACAGGGCGAACACTGAAGCTTTCTTT. As protein: CASSVARDRANTEAFF.

The chain couples TRBV7-9 to TRBJ2-3; D possibly corresponds to TRBD2 (6 bases). CDR1 and CDR2 from the germline V gene are SEHNR and FQNEAQ (reference sequence). The CDR3 runs to 14 residues. V gave up 8 bases and J gave up 3 bases, with 15 bases separating them. CDR3 nucleotides: TGTGCCAGCCCGGCGGAGGGCGCGACAGATACGCAGTATTTT. It codes for CASPAEGATDTQYF.

The V call is TRBV2, the J call TRBJ1-5, with 9 bases fitting TRBD1. Germline V lookup: CDR1 SNHLY, CDR2 FYNNEI. There are 14 residues in the CDR3. The V gene end was trimmed by 11 bases and the J gene end by 5 bases; junction bases not matched to a gene: 10. The CDR3 here is CASKGQGIYQPQHF. CDR3 nucleotide sequence: TGTGCCTCAAAGGGACAGGGAATTTATCAGCCCCAGCATTTT. The full variable domain, in which reference TRBV2 and TRBJ1-5 provide the parts outside the CDR3, is EPEVTQTPSHQVTQMGQEVILRCVPISNHLYFYWYRQILGQKVEFLVSFYNNEISEKSEIFDDQFSVERPDGSNFTLKIRSTKLEDSAMYFCASKGQGIYQPQHFGDGTRLSIL.

The chain uses TRBV5-1 and TRBJ2-3; TRBD1 matches at 11 bases. V was pared by 4 bases and J by 6 bases, with 7 bases of the junction left unmatched. Germline lookup yields CDR1 SGHRS and CDR2 YFSETQ. The CDR3 sequence is 15 residues long. The CDR3 sequence is CASSLGDRGSDTQYF. DNA for the CDR3: TGCGCCAGCAGCCTGGGGGACAGGGGGTCCGATACGCAGTATTTT.

The rearrangement links TRBV11-2 to TRBJ2-3; the D gene is possibly TRBD1 (5 bases). V lost 1 base and J lost 6, with 8 bases in between. Germline V gene sequence: CDR1 SGHAT, CDR2 FQNNGV. The CDR3 sequence is 13 residues long. CDR3 protein: CASSLAGSDTQYF. Written as DNA, the CDR3 is TGTGCCAGCAGCTTAGCAGGGTCGGATACGCAGTATTTT.

CDR3 nucleotide sequence: TGTGCCAGCGCCCGGGGGGGGCAAGAGACCCAGTACTTC. Its protein is CASARGGQETQYF. This rearrangement joins TRBV7-9 to TRBJ2-5; 8 bases agree with TRBD2. CDR3 length: 13 residues. Per germline, CDR1 SEHNR and CDR2 FQNEAQ (reference sequence). V dropped 8 bases and J dropped 2; count of bases not matched to a gene: 4.

This chain joins TRBV9 and TRBJ2-1; 9 positions match TRBD2. Trimming at V came to 7 bases and at J to 10 bases, leaving 9 bases not matched to a gene. From germline, CDR1 is SGDLS and CDR2 YYNGEE. The CDR3 has 13 amino acids. The CDR3 loop is CASGAGGPGEQFF. The DNA for the CDR3 is TGTGCCAGCGGGGCGGGGGGGCCCGGCGAGCAGTTCTTC.

This clone was observed a handful of times. The chain couples TRBV11-2 to TRBJ1-4, with D possibly TRBD1 on 5 matching bases. V lost 1 base, J lost 7 bases, and 10 bases lay in between. CDR1 SGHAT and CDR2 FQNNGV come from the germline V gene. The CDR3 is made up of 14 amino acids. CDR3 bases: TGTGCCAGCAGCTTAGGCAGGGTTGGTGAAAAACTGTTTTTT. Protein sequence: CASSLGRVGEKLFF.

This chain uses TRBV7-6 with TRBJ2-7; D is ambiguous. Trimming left V 5 bases short and J 0 bases short, with 14 bases between. From germline, CDR1 is SGHVS and CDR2 FNYEAQ. The CDR3 has 15 amino acids. CDR3 coding DNA: TGTGCCAGCAGCGAAGCACCAGCGTCCTCCTACGAGCAGTACTTC. Protein: CASSEAPASSYEQYF.

The chain carries TRBV7-2 and TRBJ2-7; a possible D gene is TRBD2 (5 bases). CDR3 length: 15 residues. Germline V CDR1 and CDR2: SGHTA, FQGNSA. The V end lost 1 base, the J end lost 3 bases, and 13 bases lay between the germline ends. The CDR3 region is CASSLEAHGVYEQYF. Here the CDR3 DNA reads TGTGCCAGCAGCTTAGAGGCCCACGGGGTCTACGAGCAGTACTTC.

This chain links TRBV15 with TRBJ2-3, with TRBD2 matching 8 bases. Germline V lookup: CDR1 LNHNV, CDR2 YYDKDF (reference sequence). This CDR3 contains 17 residues. Trimming cost V 0 bases and J 1 base; bases outside gene matches: 6. CDR3 sequence: CATSRDPGGAGTDTQYF. The CDR3 DNA reads TGTGCCACCAGCAGAGACCCCGGGGGGGCCGGCACAGATACGCAGTATTTT.

The genes are TRBV5-1 and TRBJ1-2, with unresolved D. This CDR3 region has 14 residues. The V gene lost 0 bases and the J gene lost 2 bases, with 8 bases spanning the gap. Germline V CDR1 and CDR2: SGHRS, YFSETQ. CDR3 DNA sequence: TGCGCCAGCAGCTTGGAGCCGGGGAACTATGGCTACACCTTC. It is translated as CASSLEPGNYGYTF.

The CDR3 protein is CASSRTGGASPLHF. CDR3 DNA sequence: TGTGCCAGCAGCCGGACAGGGGGGGCTTCACCCCTCCACTTT. The chain employs TRBV25-1 and TRBJ1-6, with 10 bases aligning to TRBD1. With 6 bases clipped from V and 9 bases from J, the junction kept 5 bases outside the gene matches. There are 14 residues in the CDR3. Germline V gene data show CDR1 as MGHDK and CDR2 as SYGVNS.

This clone has just a few counts. This sequence joins TRBV18 and TRBJ1-4; 7 bases are shared with TRBD1. After removal of 8 bases from V and 0 bases from J, the junction contained 12 bases not matched to a gene. Per the germline V gene, CDR1 is KGHSH and CDR2 is LQKENI. CDR3 size: 17 residues. The CDR3 nucleotides read TGTGCCAGCACCGGGACAGTCGAGATCGCAACTAATGAAAAACTGTTTTTT. It translates to CASTGTVEIATNEKLFF.

The chain links TRBV10-3 to TRBJ2-7; 8 positions agree with TRBD1. The CDR3 runs to 14 residues. V shed 6 bases, J shed 3 bases, and the junction held 7 bases outside the gene matches. CDR1 and CDR2 from the germline V gene are ENHRY and SYGVKD. CDR3 protein: CAIRGTGIDYEQYF. The CDR3, as DNA: TGTGCCATCAGGGGGACAGGAATAGACTACGAGCAGTACTTC.

The chain combines TRBV5-1 with TRBJ2-5, with D perhaps matching TRBD2 (6 bases). The CDR3 has 13 residues. Germline V gene lookup returns CDR1 SGHRS and CDR2 YFSETQ. V was shortened by 4 bases and J by 2 bases, with 9 bases between the two germline ends. CDR3 nucleotides: TGCGCCAGCAGCACCGGGGGTCAAGAGACCCAGTACTTC. It encodes CASSTGGQETQYF.

CDR3 protein: CASSFKQGLGNQPQHF. The CDR3 nucleotides are TGTGCCAGCAGCTTTAAACAGGGCTTGGGTAATCAGCCCCAGCATTTT. The rearrangement joins TRBV7-2 to TRBJ1-5; maybe TRBD1 (6 bases). The germline V gene encodes CDR1 SGHTA and CDR2 FQGNSA. Trimming took off 3 bases at V and 4 bases at J, with 16 bases between the two ends. The CDR3 is made up of 16 amino acids.

V is TRBV15 and J is TRBJ2-3; D uncertain. This CDR3 is built from 12 residues. The germline CDR1 and CDR2 sequences are LNHNV and YYDKDF (reference sequence). The V gene lost 5 bases and the J gene lost 11 bases, with 14 bases spanning the gap. CDR3 sequence reads: CATSRPAEVQYF. CDR3 sequence (DNA): TGTGCCACCAGCCGTCCCGCGGAAGTGCAGTATTTT.

This chain connects TRBV7-9 to TRBJ1-1; TRBD1 matches 9 bases. Losses at the gene ends were 2 bases for V and 11 bases for J; bases not matched to a gene: 6. The CDR3 is made up of 13 amino acids. Germline V gene lookup returns CDR1 SEHNR and CDR2 FQNEAQ (reference sequence). The CDR3 is CASSLTGGAEAFF. For the CDR3, the DNA is TGTGCCAGCAGCTTAACAGGGGGCGCCGAGGCTTTCTTT.

In this sample, this clone turned up once. The chain couples TRBV13 to TRBJ1-1, with D uncertain. The CDR3 spans 14 residues. The V and J ends lost 1 base and 1 base respectively, with 7 bases between them. Germline V gives CDR1 PRHDT, CDR2 FYEKMQ (reference sequence). This CDR3 reads CASSLVGENTEAFF. Here the CDR3 DNA reads TGTGCCAGCAGCTTAGTTGGAGAGAACACTGAAGCTTTCTTT.